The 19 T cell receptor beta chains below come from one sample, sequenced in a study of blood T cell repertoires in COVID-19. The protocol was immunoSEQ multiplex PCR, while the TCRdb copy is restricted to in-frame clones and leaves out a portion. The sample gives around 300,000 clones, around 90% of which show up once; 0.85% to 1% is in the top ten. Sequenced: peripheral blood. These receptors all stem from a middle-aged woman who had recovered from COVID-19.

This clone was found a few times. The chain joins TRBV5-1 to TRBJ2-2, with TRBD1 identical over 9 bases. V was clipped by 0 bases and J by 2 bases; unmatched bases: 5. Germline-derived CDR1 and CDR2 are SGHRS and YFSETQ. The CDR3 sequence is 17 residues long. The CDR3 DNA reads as TGCGCCAGCAGCTTGGGGACGGGACAGGGCAACACCGGGGAGCTGTTTTTT. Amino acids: CASSLGTGQGNTGELFF.

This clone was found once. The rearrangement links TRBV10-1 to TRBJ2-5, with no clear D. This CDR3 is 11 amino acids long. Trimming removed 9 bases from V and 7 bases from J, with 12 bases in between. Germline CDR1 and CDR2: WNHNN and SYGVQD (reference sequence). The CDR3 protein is CARRGPRTQYF. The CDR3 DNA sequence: TGCGCCAGACGCGGCCCCCGGACCCAGTACTTC.

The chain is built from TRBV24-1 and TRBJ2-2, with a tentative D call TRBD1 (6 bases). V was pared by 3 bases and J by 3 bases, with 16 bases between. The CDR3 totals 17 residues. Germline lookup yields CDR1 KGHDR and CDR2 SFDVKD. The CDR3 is CATSDASRGKDTGELFF. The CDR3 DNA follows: TGTGCCACCAGTGATGCCAGCAGGGGTAAGGACACCGGGGAGCTGTTTTTT.

The CDR3 loop reads CASSMLHLAGGNNEQFF. In nucleotides, the CDR3 is TGTGCCAGTAGTATGCTCCATCTAGCGGGAGGCAACAATGAGCAGTTCTTC. This chain uses TRBV19 with TRBJ2-1; 11 nucleotides match TRBD2. V lost 3 bases and J lost 5; bases outside the gene matches: 9. The CDR3 extends over 17 amino acids. Germline V gene sequence: CDR1 LNHDA, CDR2 SQIVND (reference sequence).

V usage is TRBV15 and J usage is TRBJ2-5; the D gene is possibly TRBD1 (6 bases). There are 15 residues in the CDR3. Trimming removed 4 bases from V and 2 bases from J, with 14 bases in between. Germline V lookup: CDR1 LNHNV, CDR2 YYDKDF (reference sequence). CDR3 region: CATSMGALRQETQYF. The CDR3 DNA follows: TGTGCCACCAGCATGGGGGCCCTAAGGCAAGAGACCCAGTACTTC.

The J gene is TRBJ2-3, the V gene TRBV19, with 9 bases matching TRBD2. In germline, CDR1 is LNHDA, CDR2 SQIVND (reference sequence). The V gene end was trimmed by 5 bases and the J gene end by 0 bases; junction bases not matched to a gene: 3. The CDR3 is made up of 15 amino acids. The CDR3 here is CASSQTSGSTDTQYF. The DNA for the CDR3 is TGTGCCAGTAGTCAAACTAGCGGGAGCACAGATACGCAGTATTTT.

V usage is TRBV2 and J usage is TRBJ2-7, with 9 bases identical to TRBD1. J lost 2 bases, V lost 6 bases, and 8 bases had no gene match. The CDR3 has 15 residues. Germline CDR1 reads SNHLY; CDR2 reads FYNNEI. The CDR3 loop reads CASSIGTGTPYEQYF. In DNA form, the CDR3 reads TGTGCCAGCAGCATCGGGACAGGGACACCCTACGAGCAGTACTTC.

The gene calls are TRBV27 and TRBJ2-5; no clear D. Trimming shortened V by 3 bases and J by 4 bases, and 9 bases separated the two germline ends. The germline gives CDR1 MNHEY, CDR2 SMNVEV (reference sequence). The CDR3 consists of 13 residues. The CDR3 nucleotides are TGTGCCAGCAGTTTCCGACTGCCAGAGACCCAGTACTTC. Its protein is CASSFRLPETQYF.

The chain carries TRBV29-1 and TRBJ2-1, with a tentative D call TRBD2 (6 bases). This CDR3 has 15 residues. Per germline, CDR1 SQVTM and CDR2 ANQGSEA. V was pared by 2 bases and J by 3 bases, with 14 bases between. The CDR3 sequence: CSVEKDGSRYNEQFF. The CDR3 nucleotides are TGCAGCGTTGAAAAGGACGGGAGTCGCTACAATGAGCAGTTCTTC.

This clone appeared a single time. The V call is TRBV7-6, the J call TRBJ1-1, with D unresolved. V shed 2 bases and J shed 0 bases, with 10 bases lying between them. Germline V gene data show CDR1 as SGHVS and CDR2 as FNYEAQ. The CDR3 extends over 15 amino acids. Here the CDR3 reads CASSLRSVLNTEAFF. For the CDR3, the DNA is TGTGCCAGCAGCTTACGTAGCGTCCTGAACACTGAAGCTTTCTTT.

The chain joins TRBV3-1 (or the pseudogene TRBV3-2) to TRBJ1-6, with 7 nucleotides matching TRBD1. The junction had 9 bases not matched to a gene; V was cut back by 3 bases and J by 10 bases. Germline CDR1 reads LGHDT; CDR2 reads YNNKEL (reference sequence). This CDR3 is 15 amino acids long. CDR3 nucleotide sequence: TGTGCCAGCAGCCACAGGACAGGCTCGCCATCACCCCTCCACTTT. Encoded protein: CASSHRTGSPSPLHF.

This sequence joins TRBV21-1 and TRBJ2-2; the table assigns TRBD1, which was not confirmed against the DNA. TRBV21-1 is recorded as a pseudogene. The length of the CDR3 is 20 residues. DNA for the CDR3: TGTGCCAGCAGCAAACCAACACAGGGGGCACCAGACACGAACACCGGGGAGCTGTTTTTT. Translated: CASSKPTQGAPDTNTGELFF.

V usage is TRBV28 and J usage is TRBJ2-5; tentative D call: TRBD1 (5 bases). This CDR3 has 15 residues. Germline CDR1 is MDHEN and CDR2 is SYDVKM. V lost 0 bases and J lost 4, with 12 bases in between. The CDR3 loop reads CASSLWGRAVETQYF. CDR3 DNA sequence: TGTGCCAGCAGTTTATGGGGCAGGGCGGTAGAGACCCAGTACTTC.

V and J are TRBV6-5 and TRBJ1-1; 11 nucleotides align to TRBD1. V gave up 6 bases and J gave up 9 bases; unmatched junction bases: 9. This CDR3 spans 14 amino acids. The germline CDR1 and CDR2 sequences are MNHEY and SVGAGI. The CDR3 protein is CASSQGQGENKAFF. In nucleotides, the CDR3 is TGTGCCAGCAGCCAGGGACAGGGGGAGAATAAAGCTTTCTTT.

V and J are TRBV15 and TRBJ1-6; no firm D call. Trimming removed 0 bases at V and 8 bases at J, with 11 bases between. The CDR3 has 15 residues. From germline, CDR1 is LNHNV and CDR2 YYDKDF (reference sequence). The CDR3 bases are TGTGCCACCAGCAGAGATCGAGGGTGGGATTCACCCCTCCACTTT. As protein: CATSRDRGWDSPLHF.

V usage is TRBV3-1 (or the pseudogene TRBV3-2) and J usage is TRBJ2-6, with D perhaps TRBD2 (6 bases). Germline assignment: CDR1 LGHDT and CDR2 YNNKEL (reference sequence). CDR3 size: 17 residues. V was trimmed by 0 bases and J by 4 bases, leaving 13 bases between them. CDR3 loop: CASSQDWRRAGANVLTF. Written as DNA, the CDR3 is TGTGCCAGCAGCCAAGATTGGCGGAGGGCCGGGGCCAACGTCCTGACTTTC.

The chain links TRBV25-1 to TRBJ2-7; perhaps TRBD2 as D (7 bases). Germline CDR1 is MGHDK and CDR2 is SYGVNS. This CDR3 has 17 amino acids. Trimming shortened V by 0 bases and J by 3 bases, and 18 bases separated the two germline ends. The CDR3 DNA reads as TGTGCCAGCAGTGAATACTGGAGGGAGGGGGAGATCTACGAGCAGTACTTC. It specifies CASSEYWREGEIYEQYF.

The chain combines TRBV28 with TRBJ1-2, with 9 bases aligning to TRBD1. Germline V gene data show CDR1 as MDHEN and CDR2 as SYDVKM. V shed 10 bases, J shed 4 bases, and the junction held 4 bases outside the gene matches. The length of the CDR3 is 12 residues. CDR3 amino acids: CATGTGRYGYTF. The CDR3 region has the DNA TGTGCCACCGGGACAGGGCGCTATGGCTACACCTTC.

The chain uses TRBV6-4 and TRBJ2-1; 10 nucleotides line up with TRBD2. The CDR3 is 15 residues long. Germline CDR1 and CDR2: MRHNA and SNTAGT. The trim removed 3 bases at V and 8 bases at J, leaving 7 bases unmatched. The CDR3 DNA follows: TGTGCCAGCAGTGAATTAGGTCTAGCGGGAGATGAGCAGTTCTTC. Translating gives CASSELGLAGDEQFF.